Each of the 20 T cell receptor beta chains below was sequenced from the same sample in a study of blood T cell repertoires in COVID-19 (dated by TCRdb to about 2020). The library was prepared using the immunoSEQ multiplex PCR assay. TCRdb provides this immuneACCESS table in a form limited to in-frame rearrangements. Some clones are lacking; in checked studies, under half of them reflect an unresolved V gene, and why the rest are absent is not known. Within this sample are approximately 72,000 clones, with roughly 86% of them counted one time only. Approximately 31% of the sample goes to the ten largest clones. What was sequenced was peripheral blood. Source of these receptors: a man aged 45-65 years with acute or convalescent COVID-19.

This clone is labeled as large. The genes are TRBV10-3 and TRBJ2-7; TRBD1 aligns across 7 bases. This CDR3 is 14 amino acids long. V was pared by 8 bases and J by 4 bases, with 11 bases of the junction left unmatched. CDR1 ENHRY and CDR2 SYGVKD come from the germline V gene. The DNA of the CDR3 is TGTGCCATCGGAACAGGGGATCTAAATTACGAGCAGTACTTC. Its protein product is CAIGTGDLNYEQYF.

The chain uses TRBV27 and TRBJ2-7; 7 nucleotides match TRBD1. This CDR3 is built from 13 residues. J lost 6 bases, V lost 3 bases, and 5 bases had no gene match. Germline-derived CDR1 and CDR2 are MNHEY and SMNVEV (reference sequence). The CDR3 region is CASSFRGGAEQYF. The CDR3 region has the DNA TGTGCCAGCAGTTTTCGAGGGGGCGCCGAGCAGTACTTC.

The chain recombines TRBV5-4 with TRBJ2-3, with 10 bases aligning to TRBD1. The CDR3 has 15 amino acids. Germline V gene sequence: CDR1 SGHNT, CDR2 YYREEE (reference sequence). The J segment lost 4 bases and the V segment lost 2 bases, leaving 4 bases of the junction unmatched. The CDR3 DNA sequence: TGTGCCAGCAGCTTCGGGACAGGGGTTCCAGATACGCAGTATTTT. Protein sequence: CASSFGTGVPDTQYF.

The J gene is TRBJ1-2, the V gene TRBV19; unclear D gene. CDR3 size: 14 residues. CDR1 LNHDA and CDR2 SQIVND come from the germline V gene (reference sequence). Between the trimmed V and J ends, which lost 3 bases and 4 bases, there was a span of 12 bases. In DNA, the CDR3 is TGTGCCAGTAGTATTGCTCCCACCAGCTATGGCTACACCTTC. Amino acid sequence: CASSIAPTSYGYTF.

The rearrangement uses TRBV5-1 and TRBJ2-2; 11 nucleotides match TRBD1. CDR1 is SGHRS, CDR2 YFSETQ, per germline. The CDR3 has 17 residues. Trimming at V came to 4 bases and at J to 3 bases, leaving 8 bases not matched to a gene. Here the CDR3 DNA reads TGCGCCAGCAGCATTGCAGGACAGGGGGCGGACACCGGGGAGCTGTTTTTT. Its translation: CASSIAGQGADTGELFF.

The J gene is TRBJ2-2, the V gene TRBV24-1; D remains unclear. This CDR3 region has 15 residues. Trimming took off 6 bases at V and 4 bases at J, with 14 bases between the two ends. Germline CDR1 reads KGHDR; CDR2 reads SFDVKD. The CDR3 DNA is TGTGCCACCAGTAACCGAATCAGTCCCACCGGGGAGCTGTTTTTT. As protein: CATSNRISPTGELFF.

The chain links TRBV9 to TRBJ2-1, with 8 bases that match TRBD2. CDR3 size: 17 residues. The germline V gene has CDR1 SGDLS and CDR2 YYNGEE. Losses at the gene ends were 3 bases for V and 4 bases for J; bases not matched to a gene: 12. The CDR3 loop reads CASSARLSGGSYNEQFF. The CDR3, as DNA: TGTGCCAGCAGCGCAAGACTCAGCGGGGGCTCGTACAATGAGCAGTTCTTC.

The CDR3 sequence: CAQRAGDGVMSDTF. CDR3 DNA: TGTGCCCAAAGGGCAGGGGACGGCGTTATGTCGGACACCTTC. The chain employs TRBV30 and TRBJ1-2; tentative D call: TRBD1 (6 bases). The germline V and J ends were trimmed by 8 bases and 12 bases, with 28 bases remaining between them. The length of the CDR3 is 14 residues. Germline-derived CDR1 and CDR2 are GTSNPN and SVGIG (reference sequence).

This clone has a single count. The chain uses TRBV5-4 and TRBJ2-2; 7 bases line up with TRBD2. CDR1 is SGHNT and CDR2 is YYREEE in the germline V gene (reference sequence). The CDR3 totals 14 residues. With V trimmed by 4 bases and J by 4 bases, 4 bases remained unmatched. The CDR3: CASSGTTRTGELFF. CDR3 sequence (DNA): TGTGCCAGCAGCGGGACTACCCGCACCGGGGAGCTGTTTTTT.

This clone was seen just once. The J gene is TRBJ1-3, the V gene TRBV7-9, with TRBD1 identical over 10 bases. The CDR3 sequence is 16 residues long. The germline V gene encodes CDR1 SEHNR and CDR2 FQNEAQ (reference sequence). V lost 5 bases to trimming and J lost 1 base; unmatched junction nucleotides: 5. CDR3 sequence reads: CASSPRQGASGNTIYF. CDR3 coding DNA: TGTGCCAGCAGCCCACGACAGGGGGCATCTGGAAACACCATATATTTT.

This chain joins TRBV7-3 and TRBJ2-2, with D possibly TRBD1 on 6 matching bases. CDR1 is SGHTA, CDR2 FQGTGA, per germline. V was clipped by 3 bases and J by 8 bases, with 13 bases between them. CDR3 length equals 14 residues. The CDR3 loop reads CASSFQGNRGELFF. In DNA, the CDR3 is TGTGCCAGCAGCTTCCAGGGGAACAGGGGGGAGCTGTTTTTT.

This clone was recorded once. V gene TRBV11-1 combines with J gene TRBJ2-1; 7 bases match TRBD1. The germline V gene has CDR1 SGHAT and CDR2 FQDESV (reference sequence). There are 15 residues in the CDR3. V trimming: 3 bases; J trimming: 7 bases; junction bases outside the gene matches: 9. CDR3 residues: CASSFNGQALNEQFF. For the CDR3, the DNA is TGTGCCAGCAGCTTTAACGGACAGGCCTTAAATGAGCAGTTCTTC. Drawing the rest from reference TRBV11-1 and TRBJ2-1, the complete variable domain is EAEVAQSPRYKITEKSQAVAFWCDPISGHATLYWYRQILGQGPELLVQFQDESVVDDSQLPKDRFSAERLKGVDSTLKIQPAELGDSAMYLCASSFNGQALNEQFFGPGTRLTVL.

The chain has TRBV10-1 and TRBJ2-3, with 13 nucleotides matching TRBD2. The V gene end was trimmed by 4 bases and the J gene end by 5 bases; junction bases not matched to a gene: 3. Looked up from germline, CDR1 is WNHNN and CDR2 is SYGVQD (reference sequence). The CDR3 is made up of 15 amino acids. The CDR3 region is CASSARLAGGDTQYF. The CDR3 nucleotides read TGCGCCAGCAGTGCACGACTAGCGGGGGGAGATACGCAGTATTTT.

In this sample, this clone turned up once. This chain connects TRBV6-6 to TRBJ2-1; TRBD2 matches at 13 bases. The CDR3 covers 16 residues. V dropped 5 bases and J dropped 5; count of bases not matched to a gene: 6. The germline V gene encodes CDR1 MNHNY and CDR2 SVGAGI (reference sequence). The CDR3 is CASSLVGLAGDNEQFF. CDR3 sequence (DNA): TGTGCCAGCAGTCTCGTCGGACTAGCGGGAGACAATGAGCAGTTCTTC.

The count of this clone is one. Other nucleotide sequences from this sample produce the same CDR3. This chain connects TRBV18 to TRBJ2-2, with D possibly TRBD1 on 6 matching bases. Germline V lookup: CDR1 KGHSH, CDR2 LQKENI. This CDR3 comprises 13 residues. The V gene lost 2 bases and the J gene lost 5 bases, with 6 bases spanning the gap. CDR3 DNA: TGTGCCAGCTCACCAAGGGGGACCGGGGAGCTGTTTTTT. It translates to CASSPRGTGELFF.

The V call is TRBV21-1, the J call TRBJ1-1; the table's D call TRBD1 went unverified against the DNA. TRBV21-1 represents a pseudogene. CDR3 length equals 19 residues. CDR3 nucleotides: TGTGCCAGCAGCAAAAACTCAGCGTGGACACTCCGTATCAACACTGAAGCTTTCTTT. The encoded protein is CASSKNSAWTLRINTEAFF.

The chain carries TRBV12-3 or TRBV12-4 and TRBJ2-7, with D perhaps matching TRBD2 (6 bases). This CDR3 region has 13 residues. Trimming cost V 0 bases and J 8 bases, with 11 bases left between them. CDR3: CASSLAGGMQQYF. In DNA form, the CDR3 reads TGTGCCAGCAGTTTAGCGGGCGGGATGCAGCAGTACTTC.

Worth noting for this clone: The same CDR3 also results from other DNA sequences found in this sample. The V and J genes are TRBV6-5 and TRBJ1-3, with D possibly being TRBD1 (6 bases). Germline CDR1 and CDR2: MNHEY and SVGAGI. Between the trimmed V and J ends, which lost 6 bases and 1 base, there was a span of 10 bases. CDR3 size: 14 residues. The CDR3 DNA sequence: TGTGCCAGCAGGCTTACAGGGTCTGGAAACACCATATATTTT. Amino acid sequence: CASRLTGSGNTIYF.

J is TRBJ2-3 and V is TRBV24-1; TRBD1 matches 7 bases. This CDR3 region has 16 residues. V lost 4 bases, J lost 4 bases, and 10 bases stayed unmatched. Germline V CDR1 and CDR2: KGHDR, SFDVKD. The CDR3 loop is CATSDVRGQHPDTQYF. CDR3 nucleotide sequence: TGTGCCACCAGTGACGTCCGGGGACAGCATCCAGATACGCAGTATTTT.

This clone was counted only a few times. The chain is built from TRBV4-2 and TRBJ2-5; D may be TRBD1 (6 bases). Germline V lookup: CDR1 LGHNA, CDR2 YNFKEQ. CDR3 length equals 17 residues. Trimming left V 0 bases short and J 1 base short, with 15 bases between. CDR3 in DNA: TGTGCCAGCAGCCAAGATCGTTTATCGGACAGCCAAGAGACCCAGTACTTC. Its protein is CASSQDRLSDSQETQYF.